What follows describes a single TCR beta chain. The data are from a study of T cells expressing NK-cell markers. The germline CDR1 and CDR2 sequences are ENHRY and SYGVKD. The CDR3 spans 15 residues. TCRdb reworked the 5' RACE reads into one entry per CDR3 protein, no DNA. The sample data list under 200,000 distinct CDR3 sequences. The receptor was derived from a woman between 18 and 69 years old in good health. The V gene is TRBV10-3, the J gene TRBJ1-2; as DNA is missing, the TRBD1 call by TCRdb cannot be tested. Sequencing input: blood T cells: a sorted CD56 or NKG2C T cell subset, CD4+ or CD8+ T cells, or bulk PBMC T cells (not recorded which). The CDR3 sequence is CAISTGTGANYGYTF.